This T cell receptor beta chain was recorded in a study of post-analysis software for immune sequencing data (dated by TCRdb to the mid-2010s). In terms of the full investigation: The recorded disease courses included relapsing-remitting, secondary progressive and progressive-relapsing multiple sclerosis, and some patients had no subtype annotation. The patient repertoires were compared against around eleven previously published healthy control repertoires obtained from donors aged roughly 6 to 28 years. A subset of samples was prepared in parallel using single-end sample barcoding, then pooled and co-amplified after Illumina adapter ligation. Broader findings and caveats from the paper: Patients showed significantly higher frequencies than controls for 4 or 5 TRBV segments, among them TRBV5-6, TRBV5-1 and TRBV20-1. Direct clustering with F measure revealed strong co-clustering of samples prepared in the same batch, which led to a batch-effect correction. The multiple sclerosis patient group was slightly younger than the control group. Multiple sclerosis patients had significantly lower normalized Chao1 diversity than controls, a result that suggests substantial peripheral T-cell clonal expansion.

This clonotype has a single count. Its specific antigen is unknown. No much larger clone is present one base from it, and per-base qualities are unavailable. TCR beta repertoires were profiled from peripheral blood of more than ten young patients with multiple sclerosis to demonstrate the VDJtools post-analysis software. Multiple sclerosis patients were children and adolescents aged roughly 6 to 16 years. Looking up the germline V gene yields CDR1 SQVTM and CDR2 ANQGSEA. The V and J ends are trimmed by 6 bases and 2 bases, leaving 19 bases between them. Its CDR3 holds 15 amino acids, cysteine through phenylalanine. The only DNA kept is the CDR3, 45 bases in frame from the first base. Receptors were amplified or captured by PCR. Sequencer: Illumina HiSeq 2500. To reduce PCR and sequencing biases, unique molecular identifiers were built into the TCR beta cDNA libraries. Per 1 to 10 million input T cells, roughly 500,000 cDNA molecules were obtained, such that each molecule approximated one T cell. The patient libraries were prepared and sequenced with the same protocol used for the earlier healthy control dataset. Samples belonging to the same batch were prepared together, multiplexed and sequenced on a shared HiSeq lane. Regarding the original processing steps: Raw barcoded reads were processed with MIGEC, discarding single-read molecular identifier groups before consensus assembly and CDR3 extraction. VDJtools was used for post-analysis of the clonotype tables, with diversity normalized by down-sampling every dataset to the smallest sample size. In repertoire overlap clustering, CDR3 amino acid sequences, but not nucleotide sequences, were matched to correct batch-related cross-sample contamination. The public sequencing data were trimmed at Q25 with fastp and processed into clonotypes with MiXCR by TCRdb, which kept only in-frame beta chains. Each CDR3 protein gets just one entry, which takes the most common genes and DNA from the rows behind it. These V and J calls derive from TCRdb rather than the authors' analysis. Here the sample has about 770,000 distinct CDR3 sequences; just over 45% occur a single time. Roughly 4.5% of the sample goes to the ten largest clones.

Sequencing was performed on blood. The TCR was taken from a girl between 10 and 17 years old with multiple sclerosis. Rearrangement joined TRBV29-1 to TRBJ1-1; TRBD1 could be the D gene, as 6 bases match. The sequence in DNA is TGCAGCGTCTCCCCCGGCGGACAGAGAAACACTGAAGCTTTCTTT. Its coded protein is CSVSPGGQRNTEAFF.